This entry concerns a single T cell receptor beta chain. The target antigen is unknown. This record comes from a study of cytomegalovirus exposure and HLA in healthy donors. Study at large: Early on, a data release was issued that held roughly 80 million unique TCRs from HLA-typed donors.

The V and J ends lost 7 bases and 5 bases, in that order; junction bases with no gene match: 9. CDR1 is GTSNPN and CDR2 is SVGIG in the germline V gene (reference sequence). There are 16 residues in the CDR3. With 60 Vbeta and 13 Jbeta primers, the PCR was carried out. Profiling relied on immunoSEQ multiplex PCR, and the TCRdb table lists in-frame clones only, not all of them. The sample records about 100,000 clones, approximately 84% being singletons. General study findings and limits: As a later analysis revealed, the rate of TCR association differed by HLA locus, with DRB1 most and HLA-C fewest.

The chain recombines TRBV30 with TRBJ2-3; 16 nucleotides agree with TRBD2. Sequenced material: PBMCs. This receptor was identified in a man aged 25 to 40 in good health and CMV-seronegative. CDR3 sequence reads: CASGSGTSGRGDTQYF. CDR3 DNA sequence: TGTGCCTCGGGCTCCGGGACTAGCGGGAGGGGAGATACGCAGTATTTT.